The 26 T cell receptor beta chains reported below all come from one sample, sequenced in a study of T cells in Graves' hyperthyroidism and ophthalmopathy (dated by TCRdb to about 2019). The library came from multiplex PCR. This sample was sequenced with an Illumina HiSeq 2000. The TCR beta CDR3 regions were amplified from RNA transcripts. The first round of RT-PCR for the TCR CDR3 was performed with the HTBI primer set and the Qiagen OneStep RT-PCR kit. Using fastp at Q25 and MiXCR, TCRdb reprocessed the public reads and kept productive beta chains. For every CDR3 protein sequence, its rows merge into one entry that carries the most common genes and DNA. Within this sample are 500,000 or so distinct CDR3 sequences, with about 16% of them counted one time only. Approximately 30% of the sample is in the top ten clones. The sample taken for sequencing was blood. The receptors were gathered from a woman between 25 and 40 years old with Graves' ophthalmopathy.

In DNA, the CDR3 is TGCAGCGTTGAAAACAGGGGATACAATGAGCAGTTCTTC. It translates to CSVENRGYNEQFF. J is TRBJ2-1 and V is TRBV29-1; TRBD1 aligns across 7 bases. The CDR3 extends over 13 amino acids. Per germline, CDR1 SQVTM and CDR2 ANQGSEA. Trimming took 2 bases from V and 4 from J; bases not matched to a gene: 2.

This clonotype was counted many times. The CDR3 region has the DNA TGCGCCAGCAGCTTAGCGGGAGTTGTTTACAATGAGCAGTTCTTC. Its translation: CASSLAGVVYNEQFF. The V call is TRBV5-1, the J call TRBJ2-1; the match to TRBD2 covers 8 bases. This CDR3 contains 15 residues. The germline CDR1 and CDR2 sequences are SGHRS and YFSETQ. V gave up 2 bases and J gave up 4 bases; unmatched junction bases: 5.

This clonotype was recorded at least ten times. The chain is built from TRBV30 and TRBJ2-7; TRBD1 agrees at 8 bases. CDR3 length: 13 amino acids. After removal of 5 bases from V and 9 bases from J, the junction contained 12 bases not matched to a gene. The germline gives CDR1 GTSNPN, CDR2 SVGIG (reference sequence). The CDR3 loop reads CAWGTGYTSGQYF. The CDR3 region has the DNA TGTGCCTGGGGGACAGGTTATACTTCCGGGCAGTACTTC.

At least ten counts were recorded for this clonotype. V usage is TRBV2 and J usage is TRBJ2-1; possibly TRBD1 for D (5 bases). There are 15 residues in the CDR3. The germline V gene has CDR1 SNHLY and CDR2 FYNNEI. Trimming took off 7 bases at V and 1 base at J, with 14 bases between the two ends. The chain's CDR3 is CASNQAGPSYNEQFF. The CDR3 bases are TGTGCCAGCAACCAGGCAGGGCCTTCCTACAATGAGCAGTTCTTC. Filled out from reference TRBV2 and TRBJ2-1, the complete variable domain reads EPEVTQTPSHQVTQMGQEVILRCVPISNHLYFYWYRQILGQKVEFLVSFYNNEISEKSEIFDDQFSVERPDGSNFTLKIRSTKLEDSAMYFCASNQAGPSYNEQFFGPGTRLTVL.

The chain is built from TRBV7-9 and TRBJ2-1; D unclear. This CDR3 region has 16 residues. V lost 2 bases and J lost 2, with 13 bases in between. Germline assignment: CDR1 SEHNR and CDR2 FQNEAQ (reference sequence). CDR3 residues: CASSLSGTGAYNEQFF. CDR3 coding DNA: TGTGCCAGCAGCTTATCCGGCACCGGCGCCTACAATGAGCAGTTCTTC.

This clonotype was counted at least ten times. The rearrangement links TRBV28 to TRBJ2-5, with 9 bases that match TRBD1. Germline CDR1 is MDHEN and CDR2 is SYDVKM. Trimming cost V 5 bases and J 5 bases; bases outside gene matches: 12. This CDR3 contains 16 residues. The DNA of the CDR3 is TGTGCCAGCAGTCCCCGCGTGGGACAGGGTGTGGAGACCCAGTACTTC. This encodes CASSPRVGQGVETQYF.

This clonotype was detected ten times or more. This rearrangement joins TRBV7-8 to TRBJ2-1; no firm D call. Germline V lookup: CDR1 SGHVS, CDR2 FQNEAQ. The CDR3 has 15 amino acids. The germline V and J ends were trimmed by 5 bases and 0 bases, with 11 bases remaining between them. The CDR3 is CASSQELGSYNEQFF. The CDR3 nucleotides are TGTGCCAGCAGCCAAGAGCTGGGCTCCTACAATGAGCAGTTCTTC.

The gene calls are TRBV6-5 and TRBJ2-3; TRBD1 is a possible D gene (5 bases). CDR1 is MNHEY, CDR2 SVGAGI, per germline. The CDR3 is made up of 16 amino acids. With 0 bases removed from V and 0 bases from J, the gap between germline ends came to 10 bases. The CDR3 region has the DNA TGTGCCAGCAGTTACTCGAGGACAAGGAGCACAGATACGCAGTATTTT. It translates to CASSYSRTRSTDTQYF.

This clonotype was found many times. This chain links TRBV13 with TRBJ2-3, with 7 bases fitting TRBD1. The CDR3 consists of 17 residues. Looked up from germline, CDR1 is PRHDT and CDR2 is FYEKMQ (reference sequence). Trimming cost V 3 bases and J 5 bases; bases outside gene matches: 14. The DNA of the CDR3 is TGTGCCAGCAGCTTGACAGGGATAACTCCATCAGGAGATACGCAGTATTTT. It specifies CASSLTGITPSGDTQYF. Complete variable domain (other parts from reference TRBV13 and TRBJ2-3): AAGVIQSPRHLIKEKRETATLKCYPIPRHDTVYWYQQGPGQDPQFLISFYEKMQSDKGSIPDRFSAQQFSDYHSELNMSSLELGDSALYFCASSLTGITPSGDTQYFGPGTRLTVL.

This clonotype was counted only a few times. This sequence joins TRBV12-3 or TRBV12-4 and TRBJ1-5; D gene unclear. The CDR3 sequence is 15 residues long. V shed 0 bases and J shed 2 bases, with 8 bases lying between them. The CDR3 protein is CASSLASARNQPQHF. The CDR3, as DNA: TGTGCCAGCAGTTTAGCGTCGGCACGCAATCAGCCCCAGCATTTT.

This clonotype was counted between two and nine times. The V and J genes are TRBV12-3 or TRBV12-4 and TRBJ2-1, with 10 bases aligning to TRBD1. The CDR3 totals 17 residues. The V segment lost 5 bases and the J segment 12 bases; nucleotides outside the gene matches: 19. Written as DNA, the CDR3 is TGTGCCAGCAGTCGACGATACCGCGGGACAGGGGAAAGGTGGCAGTTCTTC. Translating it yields CASSRRYRGTGERWQFF.

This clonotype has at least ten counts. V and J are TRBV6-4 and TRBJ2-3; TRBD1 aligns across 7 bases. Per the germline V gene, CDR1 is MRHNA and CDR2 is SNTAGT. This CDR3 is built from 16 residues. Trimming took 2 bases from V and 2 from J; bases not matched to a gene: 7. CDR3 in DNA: TGTGCCAGCAGTGACACCGACAGGGCAGACACAGATACGCAGTATTTT. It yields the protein CASSDTDRADTDTQYF.

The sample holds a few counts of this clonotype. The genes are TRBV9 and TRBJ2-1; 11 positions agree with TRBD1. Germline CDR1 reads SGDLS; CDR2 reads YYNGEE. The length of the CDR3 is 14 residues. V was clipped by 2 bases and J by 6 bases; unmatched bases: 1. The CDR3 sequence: CASSVGTGGNEQFF. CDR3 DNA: TGTGCCAGCAGCGTGGGGACAGGGGGCAATGAGCAGTTCTTC.

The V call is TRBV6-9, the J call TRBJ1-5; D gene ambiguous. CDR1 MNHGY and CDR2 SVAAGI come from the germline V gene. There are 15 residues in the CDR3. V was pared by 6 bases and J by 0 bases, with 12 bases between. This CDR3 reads CASRLQLHSNQPQHF. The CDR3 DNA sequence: TGTGCCAGCAGATTACAGTTACATAGCAATCAGCCCCAGCATTTT.

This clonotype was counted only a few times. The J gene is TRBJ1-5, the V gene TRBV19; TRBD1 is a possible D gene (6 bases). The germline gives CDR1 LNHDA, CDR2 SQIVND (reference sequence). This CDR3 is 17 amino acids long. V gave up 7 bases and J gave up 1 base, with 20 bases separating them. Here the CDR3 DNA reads TGTGCCAGTACCGCCGCTTATCGGGGGGCGAGCAATCAGCCCCAGCATTTT. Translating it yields CASTAAYRGASNQPQHF.

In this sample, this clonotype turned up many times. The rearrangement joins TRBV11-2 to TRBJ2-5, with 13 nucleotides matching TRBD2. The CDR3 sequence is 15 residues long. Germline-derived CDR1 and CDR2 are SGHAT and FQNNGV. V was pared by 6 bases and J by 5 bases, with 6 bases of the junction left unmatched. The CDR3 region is CASRQPGLAGETQYF. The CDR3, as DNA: TGTGCCAGCAGACAACCGGGACTAGCGGGGGAGACCCAGTACTTC.

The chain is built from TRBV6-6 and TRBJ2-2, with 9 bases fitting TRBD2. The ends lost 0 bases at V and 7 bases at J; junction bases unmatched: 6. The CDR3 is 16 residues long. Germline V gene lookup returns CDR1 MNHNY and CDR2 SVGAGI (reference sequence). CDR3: CASSYSGSGSVGELFF. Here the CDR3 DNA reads TGTGCCAGCAGTTACTCGGGTAGCGGGAGCGTCGGGGAGCTGTTTTTT.

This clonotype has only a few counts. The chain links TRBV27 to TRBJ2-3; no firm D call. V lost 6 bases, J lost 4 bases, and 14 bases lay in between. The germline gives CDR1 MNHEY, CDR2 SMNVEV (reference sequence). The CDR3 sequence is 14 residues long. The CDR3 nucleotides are TGTGCCAGCAGGACCTTTTGGGATCCAGATACGCAGTATTTT. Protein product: CASRTFWDPDTQYF.

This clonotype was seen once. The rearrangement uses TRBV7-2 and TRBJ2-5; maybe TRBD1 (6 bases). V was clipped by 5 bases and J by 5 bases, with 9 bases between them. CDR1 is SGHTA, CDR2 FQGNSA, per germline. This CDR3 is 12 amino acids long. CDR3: CASSGTWETQYF. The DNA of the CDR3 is TGTGCCAGCAGCGGGACATGGGAGACCCAGTACTTC.

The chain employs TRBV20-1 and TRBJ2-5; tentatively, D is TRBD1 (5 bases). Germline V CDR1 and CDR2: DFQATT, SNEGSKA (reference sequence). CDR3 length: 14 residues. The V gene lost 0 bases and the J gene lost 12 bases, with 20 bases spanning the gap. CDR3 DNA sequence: TGCAGTGCTAGAGAACAGGAGCCTAAAGGAATGAAGTACTTC. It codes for CSAREQEPKGMKYF.

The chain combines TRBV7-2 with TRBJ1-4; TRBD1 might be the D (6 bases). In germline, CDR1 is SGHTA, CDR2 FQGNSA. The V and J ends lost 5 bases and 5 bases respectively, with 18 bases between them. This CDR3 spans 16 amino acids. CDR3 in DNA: TGTGCCAGCAGCAACTTGGGACACGACAGGAATGAAAAACTGTTTTTT. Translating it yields CASSNLGHDRNEKLFF.

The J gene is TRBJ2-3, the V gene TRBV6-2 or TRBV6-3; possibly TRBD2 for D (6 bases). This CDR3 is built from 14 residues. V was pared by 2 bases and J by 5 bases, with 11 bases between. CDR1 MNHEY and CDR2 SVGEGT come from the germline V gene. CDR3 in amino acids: CASSYEVEGDTQYF. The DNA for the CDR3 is TGTGCCAGCAGTTACGAGGTGGAGGGAGATACGCAGTATTTT.

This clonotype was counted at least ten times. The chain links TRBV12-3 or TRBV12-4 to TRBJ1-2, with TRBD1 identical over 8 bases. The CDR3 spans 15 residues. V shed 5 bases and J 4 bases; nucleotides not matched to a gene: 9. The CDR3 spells CASSHDRGSVYGYTF. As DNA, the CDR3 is TGTGCCAGCAGTCATGACAGGGGTAGTGTCTATGGCTACACCTTC.

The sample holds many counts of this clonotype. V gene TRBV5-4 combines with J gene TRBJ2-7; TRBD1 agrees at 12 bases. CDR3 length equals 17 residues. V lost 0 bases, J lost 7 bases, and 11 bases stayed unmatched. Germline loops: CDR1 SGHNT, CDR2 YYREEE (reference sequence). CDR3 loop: CASSLGRPGQGAGEQYF. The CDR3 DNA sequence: TGTGCCAGCAGCTTGGGCCGTCCGGGACAGGGGGCCGGAGAGCAGTACTTC.

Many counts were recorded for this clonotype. The CDR3: CASYSRQVGTEAFF. CDR3 sequence (DNA): TGTGCCAGCTATTCCAGACAGGTCGGGACTGAAGCTTTCTTT. The V gene is TRBV18, the J gene TRBJ1-1; weak D call: TRBD1 (6 bases). CDR1 is KGHSH, CDR2 LQKENI, per germline. This CDR3 is built from 14 residues. V was pared by 7 bases and J by 5 bases, with 17 bases between.

The CDR3 loop reads CASSQVPRGGRGEKLFF. The CDR3, as DNA: TGCGCCAGCAGCCAAGTACCCCGGGGGGGTAGGGGAGAAAAACTGTTTTTT. V usage is TRBV4-3 and J usage is TRBJ1-4, with D maybe TRBD1 (5 bases). The CDR3 extends over 17 amino acids. V was trimmed by 1 base and J by 8 bases, leaving 20 bases between them. Germline lookup yields CDR1 LGHNA and CDR2 YSLEER.